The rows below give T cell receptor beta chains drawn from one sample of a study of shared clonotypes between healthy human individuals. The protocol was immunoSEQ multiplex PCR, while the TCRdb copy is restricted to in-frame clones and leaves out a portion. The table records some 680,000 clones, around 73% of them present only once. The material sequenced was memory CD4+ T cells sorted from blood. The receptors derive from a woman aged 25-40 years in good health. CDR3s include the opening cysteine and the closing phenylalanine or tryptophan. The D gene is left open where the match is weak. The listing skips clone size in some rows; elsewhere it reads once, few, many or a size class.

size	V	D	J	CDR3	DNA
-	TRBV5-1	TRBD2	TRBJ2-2	CASREAGGVSGELFF	TGCGCCAGCAGGGAGGCGGGAGGAGTGTCCGGGGAGCTGTTTTTT
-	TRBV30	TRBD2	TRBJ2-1	CACVTSGSSEQFF	TGTGCCTGCGTCACTAGCGGGAGTAGCGAGCAGTTCTTC
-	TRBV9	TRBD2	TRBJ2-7	CASSPTGEGTYEQYF	TGTGCCAGCAGCCCAACCGGGGAGGGAACGTACGAGCAGTACTTC
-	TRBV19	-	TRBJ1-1	CASRWGANTEAFF	TGTGCCAGCCGGTGGGGGGCGAACACTGAAGCTTTCTTT
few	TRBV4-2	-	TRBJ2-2	CASSLPNGGTNTGELFF	TGTGCCAGCAGCCTACCCAATGGCGGGACGAACACCGGGGAGCTGTTTTTT
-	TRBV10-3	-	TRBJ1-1	CAISAFNSQEAFF	TGTGCCATCAGTGCCTTTAACAGCCAAGAAGCTTTCTTT
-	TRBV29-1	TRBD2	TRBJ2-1	CSAMGLAAYNEQFF	TGCAGCGCAATGGGACTAGCGGCCTACAATGAGCAGTTCTTC
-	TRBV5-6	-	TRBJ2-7	CASSLPPGQQYF	TGTGCCAGCAGCCTCCCTCCGGGACAGCAGTACTTC
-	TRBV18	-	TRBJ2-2	CASSPGINTGELFF	TGTGCCAGCTCACCGGGGATCAACACCGGGGAGCTGTTTTTT
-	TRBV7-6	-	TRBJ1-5	CASSLEAHSNQPQHF	TGTGCCAGCAGCTTAGAGGCGCATAGCAATCAGCCCCAGCATTTT
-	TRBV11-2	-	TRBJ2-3	CASSLSSDTQYF	TGTGCCAGCAGCTTAAGCTCAGATACGCAGTATTTT
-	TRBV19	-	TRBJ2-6	CASSISLIGANVLTF	TGTGCCAGTAGTATTTCTTTAATCGGGGCCAACGTCCTGACTTTC
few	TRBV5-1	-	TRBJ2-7	CASSSGTVDYEQYF	TGCGCCAGCAGCTCGGGGACGGTGGACTACGAGCAGTACTTC
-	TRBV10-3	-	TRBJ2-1	CAISAVGGAGSYNEQFF	TGTGCCATCAGTGCGGTGGGGGGCGCGGGGAGCTACAATGAGCAGTTCTTC
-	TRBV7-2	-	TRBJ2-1	CASSHELGVNEQFF	TGTGCCAGCAGCCACGAGCTCGGGGTCAATGAGCAGTTCTTC
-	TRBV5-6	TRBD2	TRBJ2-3	CASSLQTSGSTDTQYF	TGTGCCAGCAGCTTGCAGACTAGCGGGAGCACAGATACGCAGTATTTT
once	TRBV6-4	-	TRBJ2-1	CASSRDWTTPEQFF	TGTGCCAGCAGTAGGGACTGGACGACACCGGAGCAGTTCTTC
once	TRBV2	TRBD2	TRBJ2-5	CASLKLAPQETQYF	TGTGCCAGCCTGAAACTAGCGCCCCAAGAGACCCAGTACTTC
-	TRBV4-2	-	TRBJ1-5	CASSLGAGDNQPQHF	TGTGCCAGCAGCCTCGGCGCCGGGGACAATCAGCCCCAGCATTTT
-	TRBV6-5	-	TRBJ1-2	CASSYTVNYGYTF	TGTGCCAGCAGTTACACAGTGAACTATGGCTACACCTTC
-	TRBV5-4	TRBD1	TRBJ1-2	CASSPQAGTGSRGNYGYTF	TGTGCCAGCAGCCCCCAAGCCGGGACAGGGAGTCGAGGAAACTATGGCTACACCTTC
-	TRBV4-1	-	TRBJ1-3	CASSQAVRVAGGNTIYF	TGCGCCAGCAGCCAAGCAGTTCGGGTCGCTGGAGGAAACACCATATATTTT
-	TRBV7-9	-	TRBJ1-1	CASSLVGANTEAFF	TGTGCCAGCAGCTTAGTGGGAGCGAACACTGAAGCTTTCTTT
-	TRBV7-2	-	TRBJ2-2	CASSWRRTGELFF	TGTGCCAGCAGCTGGCGGAGGACCGGGGAGCTGTTTTTT
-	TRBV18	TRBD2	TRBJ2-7	CASSPPSGRPPTWVF	TGTGCCAGCTCCCCCCCTAGCGGGAGGCCCCCCACCTGGGTCTTC
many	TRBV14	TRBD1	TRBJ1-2	CASSQGQGYGYTF	TGTGCCAGCAGCCAAGGACAGGGCTATGGCTACACCTTC
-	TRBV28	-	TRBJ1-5	CASRNGGLGNQPQHF	TGTGCCAGCAGGAATGGTGGGCTTGGCAATCAGCCCCAGCATTTT
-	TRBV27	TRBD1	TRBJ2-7	CASSFYGTGSYEQYF	TGTGCCAGCAGTTTCTACGGGACAGGGTCCTACGAGCAGTACTTC
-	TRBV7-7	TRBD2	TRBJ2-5	CASSLGGRAGETQYF	TGTGCCAGCAGCTTGGGCGGGAGGGCCGGCGAGACCCAGTACTTC
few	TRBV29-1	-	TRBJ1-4	CSVVVSTNEKLFF	TGCAGCGTTGTGGTCTCAACTAATGAAAAACTGTTTTTT
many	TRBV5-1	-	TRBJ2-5	CASSLAQGGRETQYF	TGCGCCAGCAGCTTGGCTCAGGGAGGACGAGAGACCCAGTACTTC
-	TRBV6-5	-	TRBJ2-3	CASSDPPGTDTQYF	TGTGCCAGCAGTGACCCTCCAGGGACAGATACGCAGTATTTT
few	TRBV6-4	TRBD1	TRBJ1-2	CASSDRQGTYYGYTF	TGTGCCAGCAGCGATAGACAGGGAACCTACTATGGCTACACCTTC
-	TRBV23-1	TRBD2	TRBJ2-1	CASSQRLAGFYNEQFF	TGCGCCAGCAGTCAGCGACTAGCGGGATTTTACAATGAGCAGTTCTTC